The entry below describes one TCR beta chain. Its antigen is undetermined. Germline V lookup: CDR1 SGDLS, CDR2 YYNGEE. V was shortened by 3 bases and J by 9 bases, with 13 bases between the two germline ends. This CDR3 comprises 13 residues. This record comes from a study of CD8+CD57+ T cells in acquired aplastic anemia. Study summary: An average of roughly 3 ug of DNA was obtained from sorted CD4+ and CD8+ cells.

Profiling that covered TCR beta VDJ and CDR3 relied on genomic DNA as its template. MiXCR, applied by TCRdb to the reads, yields one record per CDR3 protein. The sample lists about 81,000 distinct CDR3 sequences; about half were seen once. Whole-study findings and limits: A set of around 30 CD8+ CDR3 sequences was shared between patients and controls, and these sequences appeared highly expressed in patients.

The V call is TRBV9, the J call TRBJ2-1; D is possibly TRBD2 (7 bases). This TCR came from a human donor in good health, serving as a control. What was sequenced was sorted CD4+, CD8+, or CD8+CD57+ T cells (not recorded which) from PBMCs. The CDR3 bases are TGTGCCAGCAGCGAGGGGGGGGGCACTGAGCAGTTCTTC. Residues: CASSEGGGTEQFF.